These 7 T cell receptor beta chains were all obtained from the same sample, sequenced in a study of blood T cells in healthy people across ages. Using a J-beta primer mix together with a sample-barcoded 5' primer, a second PCR was run for roughly 6 to 11 cycles. Each CDR3 protein gets one entry after TCRdb re-called the 5' RACE reads with MiXCR. The sample shows 800,000 to 1,300,000 distinct CDR3 sequences, under 30% of them seen only once. These data were also reused for a study on T cells of mothers and their children.

Sequencing was performed on blood. The receptors derive from a girl aged 2 to 10 in good health.

The chain carries TRBV7-9 and TRBJ2-1, with TRBD2 matching over 11 bases. From germline, CDR1 is SEHNR and CDR2 FQNEAQ (reference sequence). Trimming took 3 bases from V and 8 from J; bases not matched to a gene: 6. The CDR3 is 15 residues long. This chain's CDR3 is CASSFSGGGLDEQFF. CDR3 coding DNA: TGTGCCAGCAGCTTTAGCGGGGGGGGCCTCGATGAGCAGTTCTTC.

CDR3 region: CASGWTDEQYF. CDR3 coding DNA: TGCGCCAGCGGTTGGACTGACGAGCAGTACTTC. This chain links TRBV5-1 with TRBJ2-5, with TRBD2 as a possible D gene (5 bases). Matching the DNA end better, TRBJ2-7 makes the J call doubtful. Germline V gene lookup returns CDR1 SGHRS and CDR2 YFSETQ. This CDR3 spans 11 amino acids.

V and J are TRBV14 and TRBJ2-5; TRBD1 aligns across 8 bases. With the DNA end fitting TRBJ2-7 better, the J assignment may be wrong. This CDR3 has 16 residues. Germline V gene sequence: CDR1 SGHDN, CDR2 FVKESK. As DNA, the CDR3 is TGTGCCAGCAGCCCTAGGACAGGGCAAGGGTCCTACGAGCAGTACTTC. This codes for CASSPRTGQGSYEQYF.

The table lists this clonotype with a few counts. V usage is TRBV14 and J usage is TRBJ2-1; 7 bases are shared with TRBD1. The V and J ends lost 0 bases and 8 bases, in that order; junction bases with no gene match: 7. The CDR3 sequence is 15 residues long. Looked up from germline, CDR1 is SGHDN and CDR2 is FVKESK. CDR3 in amino acids: CASSQDRGRGHEQFF. Here the CDR3 DNA reads TGTGCCAGCAGCCAAGATCGGGGTAGGGGGCATGAGCAGTTCTTC.

The chain combines TRBV4-2 with TRBJ2-1; tentative D call: TRBD2 (5 bases). CDR1 and CDR2 (germline): LGHNA, YNFKEQ. The CDR3 is made up of 16 amino acids. Trimming cost V 4 bases and J 3 bases, with 16 bases left between them. The CDR3 DNA is TGTGCCAGCAGCCCCTTAGCGAGACTGGACTACAATGAGCAGTTCTTC. Translating it yields CASSPLARLDYNEQFF.

This clonotype was picked up a small number of times. The rearrangement joins TRBV4-2 to TRBJ2-3, with 7 positions matching TRBD2. The CDR3 has 17 amino acids. Trimming took 1 base from V and 6 from J; bases not matched to a gene: 13. CDR1 and CDR2 (germline): LGHNA, YNFKEQ. In nucleotides, the CDR3 is TGTGCCAGCAGCCAAGGGGAGGCGGGGGTCGAGATGGATACGCAGTATTTT. Translation: CASSQGEAGVEMDTQYF.

The V gene is TRBV2, the J gene TRBJ2-5; TRBD2 aligns across 10 bases. V gave up 8 bases and J gave up 3 bases; unmatched junction bases: 3. The V gene's germline CDR1 is SNHLY and CDR2 FYNNEI. This CDR3 spans 13 amino acids. Here the CDR3 DNA reads TGTGCCAGCGGACTAGCGGAAGAAGAGACCCAGTACTTC. Translating it yields CASGLAEEETQYF.